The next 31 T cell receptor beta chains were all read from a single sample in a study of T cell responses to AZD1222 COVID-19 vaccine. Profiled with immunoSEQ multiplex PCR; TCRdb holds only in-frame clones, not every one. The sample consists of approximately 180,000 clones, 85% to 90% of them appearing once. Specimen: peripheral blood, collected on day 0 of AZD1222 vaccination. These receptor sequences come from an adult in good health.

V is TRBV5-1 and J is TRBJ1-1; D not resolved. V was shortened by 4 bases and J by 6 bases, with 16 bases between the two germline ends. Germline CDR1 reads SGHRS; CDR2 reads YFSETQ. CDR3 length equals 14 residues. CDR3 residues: CASSPTLAHAEAFF. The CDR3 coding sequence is TGCGCCAGCAGCCCGACGCTGGCCCACGCTGAAGCTTTCTTT.

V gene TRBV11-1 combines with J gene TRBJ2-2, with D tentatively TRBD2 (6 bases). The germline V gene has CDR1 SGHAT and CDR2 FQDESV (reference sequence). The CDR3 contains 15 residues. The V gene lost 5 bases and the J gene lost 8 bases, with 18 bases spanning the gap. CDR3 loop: CASSPTGLQGGELFF. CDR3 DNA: TGTGCCAGCAGCCCTACGGGACTGCAGGGAGGGGAGCTGTTTTTT.

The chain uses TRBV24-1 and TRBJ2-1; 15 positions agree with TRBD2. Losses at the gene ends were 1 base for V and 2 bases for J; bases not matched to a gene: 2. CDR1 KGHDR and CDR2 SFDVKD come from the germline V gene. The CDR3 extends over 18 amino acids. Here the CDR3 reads CATSDLRTSGGAYNEQFF. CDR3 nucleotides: TGTGCCACCAGTGATTTAAGGACTAGCGGGGGGGCCTACAATGAGCAGTTCTTC.

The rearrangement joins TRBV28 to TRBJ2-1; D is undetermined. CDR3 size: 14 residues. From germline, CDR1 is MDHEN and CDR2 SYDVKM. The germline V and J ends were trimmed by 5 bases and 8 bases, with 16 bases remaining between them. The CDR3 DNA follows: TGTGCCAGCAGTAGAAACGTTTTAAGGGATGAGCAGTTCTTC. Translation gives CASSRNVLRDEQFF.

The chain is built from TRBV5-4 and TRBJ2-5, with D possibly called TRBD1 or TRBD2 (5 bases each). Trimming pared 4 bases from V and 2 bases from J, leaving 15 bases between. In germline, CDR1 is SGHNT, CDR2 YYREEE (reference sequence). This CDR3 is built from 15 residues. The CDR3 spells CASSPRGVAQETQYF. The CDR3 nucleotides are TGTGCCAGCAGCCCAAGAGGGGTAGCTCAAGAGACCCAGTACTTC.

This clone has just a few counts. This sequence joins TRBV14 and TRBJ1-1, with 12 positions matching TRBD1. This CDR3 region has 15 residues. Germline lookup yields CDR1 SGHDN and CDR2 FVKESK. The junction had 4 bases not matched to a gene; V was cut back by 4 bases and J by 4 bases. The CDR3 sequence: CASSPGTGGATEAFF. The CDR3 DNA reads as TGTGCCAGCAGCCCCGGGACAGGGGGCGCCACTGAAGCTTTCTTT.

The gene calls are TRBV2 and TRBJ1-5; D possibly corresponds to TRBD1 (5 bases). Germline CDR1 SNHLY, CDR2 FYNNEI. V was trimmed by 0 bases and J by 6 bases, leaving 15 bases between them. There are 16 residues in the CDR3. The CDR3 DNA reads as TGTGCCAGCAGTGAAGCAGGGCGGGGGGGTTCTCAGCCCCAGCATTTT. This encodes CASSEAGRGGSQPQHF.

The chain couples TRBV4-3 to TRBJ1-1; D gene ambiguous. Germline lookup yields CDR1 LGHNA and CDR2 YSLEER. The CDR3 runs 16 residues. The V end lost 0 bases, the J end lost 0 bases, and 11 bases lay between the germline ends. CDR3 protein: CASSQDRSTVNTEAFF. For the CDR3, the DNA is TGCGCCAGCAGCCAAGATCGTTCGACGGTGAACACTGAAGCTTTCTTT.

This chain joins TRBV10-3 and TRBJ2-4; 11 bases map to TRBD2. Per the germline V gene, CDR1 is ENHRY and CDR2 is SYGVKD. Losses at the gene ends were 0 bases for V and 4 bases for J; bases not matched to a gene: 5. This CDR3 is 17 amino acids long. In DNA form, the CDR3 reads TGTGCCATCAGTGAGTCGATGGGGACTAGCGGAAAAAACATTCAGTACTTC. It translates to CAISESMGTSGKNIQYF.

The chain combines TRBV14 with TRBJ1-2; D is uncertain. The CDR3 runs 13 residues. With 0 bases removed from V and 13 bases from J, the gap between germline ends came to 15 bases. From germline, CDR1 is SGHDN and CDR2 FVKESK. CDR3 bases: TGTGCCAGCAGCCAAGATTTGGGCAGTGGAGGCACCTTC. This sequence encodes CASSQDLGSGGTF.

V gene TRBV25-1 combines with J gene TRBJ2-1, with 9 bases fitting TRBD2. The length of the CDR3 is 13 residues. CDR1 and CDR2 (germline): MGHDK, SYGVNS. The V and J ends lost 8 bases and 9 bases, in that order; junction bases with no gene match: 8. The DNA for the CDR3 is TGTGCCAGCGGGGCGGGAGGGGCATTTGAGCAGTTCTTC. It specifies CASGAGGAFEQFF.

As DNA, the CDR3 is TGTGCCAGCGGGGGACTAGCGGGGTACAATGAGCAGTTCTTC. Translating gives CASGGLAGYNEQFF. The V gene is TRBV3-1 (or the pseudogene TRBV3-2), the J gene TRBJ2-1; 13 nucleotides match TRBD2. Germline V gives CDR1 LGHDT, CDR2 YNNKEL (reference sequence). This CDR3 comprises 14 residues. V dropped 8 bases and J dropped 4; count of bases not matched to a gene: 2.

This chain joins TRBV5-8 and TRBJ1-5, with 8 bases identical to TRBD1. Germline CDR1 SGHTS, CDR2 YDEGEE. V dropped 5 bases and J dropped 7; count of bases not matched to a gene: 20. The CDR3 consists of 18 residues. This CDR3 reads CASSFRGTGPLLHQPQHF. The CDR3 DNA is TGTGCCAGCAGTTTTAGGGGGACAGGCCCCTTGTTGCACCAGCCCCAGCATTTT. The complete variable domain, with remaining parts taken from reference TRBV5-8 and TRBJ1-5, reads EAGVTQSPTHLIKTRGQQATLRCSPISGHTSVYWYQQALGLGLQFLLWYDEGEERNRGNFPPRFSGRQFPNYSSELNVNALELEDSALYLCASSFRGTGPLLHQPQHFGDGTRLSIL.

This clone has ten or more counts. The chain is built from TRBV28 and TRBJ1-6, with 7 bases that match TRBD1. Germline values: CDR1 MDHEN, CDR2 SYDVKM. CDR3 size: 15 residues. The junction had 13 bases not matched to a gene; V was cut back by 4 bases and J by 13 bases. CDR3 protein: CASSSGSSQGKPLHF. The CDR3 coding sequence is TGTGCCAGCAGTTCCGGATCTTCACAGGGGAAGCCCCTCCACTTT.

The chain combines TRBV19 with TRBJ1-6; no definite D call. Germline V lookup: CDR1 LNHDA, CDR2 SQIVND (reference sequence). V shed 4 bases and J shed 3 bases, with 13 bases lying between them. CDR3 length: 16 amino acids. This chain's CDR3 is CASSKTPTVYNSPLHF. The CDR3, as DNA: TGTGCCAGTAGTAAAACGCCTACTGTCTATAATTCACCCCTCCACTTT.

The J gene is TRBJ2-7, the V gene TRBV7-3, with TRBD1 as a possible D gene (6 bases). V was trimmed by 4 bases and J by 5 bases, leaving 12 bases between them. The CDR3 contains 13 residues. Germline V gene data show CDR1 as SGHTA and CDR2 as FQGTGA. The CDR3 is CASSYSQGDEQYV. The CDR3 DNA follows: TGTGCCAGCAGCTACTCACAGGGAGACGAGCAGTACGTC.

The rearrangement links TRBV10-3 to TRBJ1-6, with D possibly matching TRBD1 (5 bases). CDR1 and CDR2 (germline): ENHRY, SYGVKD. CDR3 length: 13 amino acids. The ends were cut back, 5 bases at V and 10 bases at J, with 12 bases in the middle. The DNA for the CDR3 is TGTGCCATCAGTCCGGACACTTTATCACCCCTCCACTTT. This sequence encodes CAISPDTLSPLHF.

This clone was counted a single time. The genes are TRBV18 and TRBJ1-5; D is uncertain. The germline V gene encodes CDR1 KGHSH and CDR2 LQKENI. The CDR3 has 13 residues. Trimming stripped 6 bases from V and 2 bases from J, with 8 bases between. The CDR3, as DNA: TGTGCCAGCTCCGATGATCGCAATCAGCCCCAGCATTTT. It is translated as CASSDDRNQPQHF.

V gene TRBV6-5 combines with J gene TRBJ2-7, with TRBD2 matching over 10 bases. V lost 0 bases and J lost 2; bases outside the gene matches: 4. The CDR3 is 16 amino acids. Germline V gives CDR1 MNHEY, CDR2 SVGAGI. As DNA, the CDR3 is TGTGCCAGCAGTTACTCGCGACTAGCGGGCCCCTACGAGCAGTACTTC. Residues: CASSYSRLAGPYEQYF.

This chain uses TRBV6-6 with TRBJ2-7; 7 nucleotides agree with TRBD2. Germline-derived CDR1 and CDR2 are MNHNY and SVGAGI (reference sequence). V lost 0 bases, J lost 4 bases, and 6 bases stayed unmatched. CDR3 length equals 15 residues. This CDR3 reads CASSYSLAGAYEQYF. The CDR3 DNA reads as TGTGCCAGCAGTTACTCGCTTGCGGGAGCATACGAGCAGTACTTC.

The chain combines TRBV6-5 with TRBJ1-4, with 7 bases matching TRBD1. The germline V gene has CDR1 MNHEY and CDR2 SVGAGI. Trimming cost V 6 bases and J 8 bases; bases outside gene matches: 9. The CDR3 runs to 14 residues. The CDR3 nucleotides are TGTGCCAGCAGCCTCAGGGGGTATATGGAAAAACTGTTTTTT. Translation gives CASSLRGYMEKLFF.

The CDR3 nucleotides read TGTGCCAGCAGTGGCAGCCAGGACCCGGCGGGGACTGAAGCTTTCTTT. Amino acid sequence: CASSGSQDPAGTEAFF. The chain uses TRBV6-1 and TRBJ1-1; D unclear. Trimming left V 4 bases short and J 5 bases short, with 20 bases between. The germline V gene encodes CDR1 MNHNS and CDR2 SASEGT. The CDR3 has 16 amino acids.

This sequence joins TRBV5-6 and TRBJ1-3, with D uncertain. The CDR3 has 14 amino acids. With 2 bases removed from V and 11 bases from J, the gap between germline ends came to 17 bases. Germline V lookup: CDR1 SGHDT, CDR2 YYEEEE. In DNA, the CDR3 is TGTGCCAGCAGCTTAGCTCGCGGTCGGATCTCCATATATTTT. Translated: CASSLARGRISIYF.

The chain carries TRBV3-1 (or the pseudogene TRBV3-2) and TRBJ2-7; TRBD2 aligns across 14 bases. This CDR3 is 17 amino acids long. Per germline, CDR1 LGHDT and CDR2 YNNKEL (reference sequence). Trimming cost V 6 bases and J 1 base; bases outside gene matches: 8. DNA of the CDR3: TGTGCCAGCAGTCGACTAGCGGGAGGGCCTACGTCCTACGAGCAGTACTTC. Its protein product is CASSRLAGGPTSYEQYF.

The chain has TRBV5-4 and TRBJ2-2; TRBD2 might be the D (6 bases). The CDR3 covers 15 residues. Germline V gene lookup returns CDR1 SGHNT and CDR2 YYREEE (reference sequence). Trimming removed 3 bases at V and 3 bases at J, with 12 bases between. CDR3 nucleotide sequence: TGTGCCAGCAGCTATCGGGAGAGGTACACCGGGGAGCTGTTTTTT. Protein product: CASSYRERYTGELFF.

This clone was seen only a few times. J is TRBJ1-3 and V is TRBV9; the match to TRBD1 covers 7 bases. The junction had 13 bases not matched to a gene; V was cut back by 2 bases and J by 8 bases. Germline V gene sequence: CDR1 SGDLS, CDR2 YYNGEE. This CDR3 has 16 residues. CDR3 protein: CASSVDADREIDTIYF. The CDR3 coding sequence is TGTGCCAGCAGCGTCGATGCCGACAGGGAAATTGACACCATATATTTT.

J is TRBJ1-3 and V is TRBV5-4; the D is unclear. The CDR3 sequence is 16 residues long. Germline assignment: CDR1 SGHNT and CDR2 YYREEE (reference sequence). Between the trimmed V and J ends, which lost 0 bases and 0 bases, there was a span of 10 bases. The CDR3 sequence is CASSLGGQTSGNTIYF. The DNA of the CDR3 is TGTGCCAGCAGCTTGGGTGGGCAGACCTCTGGAAACACCATATATTTT.

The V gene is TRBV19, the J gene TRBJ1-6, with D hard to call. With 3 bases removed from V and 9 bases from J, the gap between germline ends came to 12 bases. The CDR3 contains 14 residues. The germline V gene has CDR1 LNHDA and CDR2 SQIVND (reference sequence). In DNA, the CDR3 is TGTGCCAGTAGTATCCCCTCCGCGGGTTCACCCCTCCACTTT. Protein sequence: CASSIPSAGSPLHF. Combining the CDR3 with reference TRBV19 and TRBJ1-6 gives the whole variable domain DGGITQSPKYLFRKEGQNVTLSCEQNLNHDAMYWYRQDPGQGLRLIYYSQIVNDFQKGDIAEGYSVSREKKESFPLTVTSAQKNPTAFYLCASSIPSAGSPLHFGNGTRLTVT.

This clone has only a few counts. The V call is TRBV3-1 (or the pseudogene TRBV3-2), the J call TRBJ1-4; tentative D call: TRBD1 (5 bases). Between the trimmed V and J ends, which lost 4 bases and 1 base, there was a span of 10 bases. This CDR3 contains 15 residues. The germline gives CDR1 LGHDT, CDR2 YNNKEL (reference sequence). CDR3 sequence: CASSPTGETNEKLFF. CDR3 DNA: TGTGCCAGCAGCCCTACAGGCGAAACTAATGAAAAACTGTTTTTT.

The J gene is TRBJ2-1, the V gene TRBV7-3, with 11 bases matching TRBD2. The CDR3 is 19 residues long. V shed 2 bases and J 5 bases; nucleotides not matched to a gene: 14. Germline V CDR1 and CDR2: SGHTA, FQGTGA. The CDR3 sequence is CASSLPTSGARRDNNEQFF. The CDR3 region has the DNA TGTGCCAGCAGCTTACCGACTAGCGGGGCGAGAAGGGACAACAATGAGCAGTTCTTC.

This chain's CDR3 is CASREQGGPNTEAFF. CDR3 sequence (DNA): TGTGCCAGCAGAGAACAGGGGGGGCCAAACACTGAAGCTTTCTTT. The V and J genes are TRBV2 and TRBJ1-1; 8 bases fit TRBD1. V gave up 6 bases and J gave up 2 bases; unmatched junction bases: 8. The CDR3 is 15 residues long. CDR1 and CDR2 from the germline V gene are SNHLY and FYNNEI.